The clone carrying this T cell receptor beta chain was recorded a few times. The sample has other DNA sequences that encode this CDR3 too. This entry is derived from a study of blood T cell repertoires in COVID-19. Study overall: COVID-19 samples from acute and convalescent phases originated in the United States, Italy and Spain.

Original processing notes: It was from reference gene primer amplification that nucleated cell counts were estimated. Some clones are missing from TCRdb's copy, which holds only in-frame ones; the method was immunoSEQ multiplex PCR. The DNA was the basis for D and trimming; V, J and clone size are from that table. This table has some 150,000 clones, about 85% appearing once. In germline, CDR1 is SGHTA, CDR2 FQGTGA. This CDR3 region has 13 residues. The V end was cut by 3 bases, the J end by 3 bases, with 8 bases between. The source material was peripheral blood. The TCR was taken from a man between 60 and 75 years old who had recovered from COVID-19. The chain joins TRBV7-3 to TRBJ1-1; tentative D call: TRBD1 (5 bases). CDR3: CASSLGEDTEAFF. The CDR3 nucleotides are TGTGCCAGCAGCTTGGGGGAGGACACTGAAGCTTTCTTT.